This passage covers 28 T cell receptor beta chains from one sample sequenced in a study of human T cells and chemical hapten exposure. As for time point: patch test 2, 6 weeks after DPC sensitization. Treatment given: therapeutic diphenylcyclopropenone sensitization with weekly scalp DPC. TCRdb reprocessed the RACE reads via MiXCR and lists one record per CDR3 protein. The table lists around 75,000 distinct CDR3 sequences, about 9.4% of them singletons. Sequencing used whole blood, obtained in connection with sensitization to the hapten diphenylcyclopropenone (DPC). The receptor source for this set is a woman in her forties or fifties with alopecia areata. Some clones in this sample may be carry-over from other donors' samples.

This clonotype appeared a few times. This chain links TRBV9 with TRBJ2-3; D gene unclear. Between the trimmed V and J ends, which lost 7 bases and 9 bases, there was a span of 15 bases. From germline, CDR1 is SGDLS and CDR2 YYNGEE. The CDR3 covers 12 residues. DNA of the CDR3: TGTGCCAGCGGTCAACCTACCCAAACGCAGTATTTT. Protein sequence: CASGQPTQTQYF.

This clonotype appeared a single time. Possible read error: a much larger clone is one base away. The genes are TRBV7-6 and TRBJ1-4, with D uncertain. The germline V gene encodes CDR1 SGHVS and CDR2 FNYEAQ. This CDR3 is 16 amino acids long. CDR3 coding DNA: TGTGCCAGCAGCTTAGCGGCAGCCTGGTCGGGTGAAATACTGTTTTTT. Encoded protein: CASSLAAAWSGEILFF.

The sample holds many counts of this clonotype. The genes are TRBV7-6 and TRBJ1-3, with D hard to call. The germline CDR1 and CDR2 sequences are SGHVS and FNYEAQ. V dropped 2 bases and J dropped 4 bases, with 6 bases sitting between them. The CDR3 length is 13 residues. Written as DNA, the CDR3 is TGTGCCAGCAGCTTATTTCGAGGAAACACCATATATTTT. Translated, it gives CASSLFRGNTIYF. The variable domain in full, with the rest retrieved from reference TRBV7-6 and TRBJ1-3, is GAGVSQSPRYKVTKRGQDVALRCDPISGHVSLYWYRQALGQGPEFLTYFNYEAQQDKSGLPNDRFSAERPEGSISTLTIQRTEQRDSAMYRCASSLFRGNTIYFGEGSWLTVV.

This clonotype was picked up many times. The chain carries TRBV19 and TRBJ1-5; the D is unclear. Trimming cost V 3 bases and J 3 bases, with 9 bases left between them. CDR1 LNHDA and CDR2 SQIVND come from the germline V gene (reference sequence). The CDR3 loop spans 14 amino acids. DNA of the CDR3: TGTGCCAGTAGTATCTCCCAGTACAATCAGCCCCAGCATTTT. Its translation is CASSISQYNQPQHF.

This clonotype was counted at least ten times. This sequence joins TRBV12-3 or TRBV12-4 and TRBJ2-7, with a tentative D call TRBD2 (5 bases). The CDR3 consists of 12 residues. Trimming pared 3 bases from V and 3 bases from J, leaving 6 bases between. CDR3 loop: CASSLRDYEQYF. As DNA, the CDR3 is TGTGCCAGCAGTTTGAGGGACTACGAGCAGTACTTC.

This clonotype was seen a few times. The chain joins TRBV18 to TRBJ2-1; the D gene is possibly TRBD1 (5 bases). Trimming left V 5 bases short and J 6 bases short, with 8 bases between. The germline V gene has CDR1 KGHSH and CDR2 LQKENI. This CDR3 region has 12 residues. The CDR3 region is CASSLTVNEQFF. The CDR3 DNA reads as TGTGCCAGCTCATTGACAGTCAATGAGCAGTTCTTC.

V and J are TRBV4-1 and TRBJ2-3; 13 positions match TRBD2. Germline-derived CDR1 and CDR2 are MGHRA and YSYEKL. V shed 2 bases and J 0 bases; nucleotides not matched to a gene: 11. The CDR3 is 20 amino acids. CDR3 residues: CASSQTPGTSGVTSTDTQYF. The CDR3 DNA is TGCGCCAGCAGCCAAACCCCCGGGACTAGCGGGGTTACTAGCACAGATACGCAGTATTTT.

The V and J genes are TRBV19 and TRBJ2-1; D not certain. Germline V gene data show CDR1 as LNHDA and CDR2 as SQIVND (reference sequence). V was clipped by 5 bases and J by 0 bases, with 11 bases between them. The CDR3 covers 15 residues. The CDR3 reads CASSAWRSSYNEQFF. CDR3 sequence (DNA): TGTGCCAGTAGTGCCTGGCGAAGCTCCTACAATGAGCAGTTCTTC. Full variable domain (remainder filled in from reference TRBV19 and TRBJ2-1): DGGITQSPKYLFRKEGQNVTLSCEQNLNHDAMYWYRQDPGQGLRLIYYSQIVNDFQKGDIAEGYSVSREKKESFPLTVTSAQKNPTAFYLCASSAWRSSYNEQFFGPGTRLTVL.

This clonotype was seen only a few times. The chain's CDR3 is CSVITGQMGTQYF. The CDR3 DNA follows: TGCAGCGTTATCACGGGGCAAATGGGGACCCAGTACTTC. The chain employs TRBV29-1 and TRBJ2-5; D may correspond to TRBD1 or TRBD2 (5 bases each). The germline CDR1 and CDR2 sequences are SQVTM and ANQGSEA. Trimming cost V 5 bases and J 7 bases, with 17 bases left between them. The CDR3 covers 13 residues.

This clonotype was seen repeatedly, ten times or more. The J gene is TRBJ1-4, the V gene TRBV7-9, with unresolved D. Trimming shortened V by 0 bases and J by 2 bases, and 7 bases separated the two germline ends. CDR1 is SEHNR, CDR2 FQNEAQ, per germline (reference sequence). The CDR3 contains 15 residues. The CDR3 sequence is CASSLAKGTNEKLFF. The CDR3 nucleotides read TGTGCCAGCAGCTTAGCGAAAGGGACTAATGAAAAACTGTTTTTT.

This clonotype was seen ten or more times. J is TRBJ1-6 and V is TRBV19, with D perhaps TRBD1 (5 bases). The V and J ends lost 5 bases and 9 bases respectively, with 8 bases between them. This CDR3 has 12 amino acids. CDR1 is LNHDA and CDR2 is SQIVND in the germline V gene (reference sequence). The chain's CDR3 is CASSAGRSPLHF. As DNA, the CDR3 is TGTGCCAGTAGTGCGGGGCGTTCACCCCTCCACTTT.

This clonotype was seen many times. This chain joins TRBV19 and TRBJ2-6, with 8 nucleotides matching TRBD1. The V segment lost 6 bases and the J segment 2 bases; nucleotides outside the gene matches: 18. The CDR3 has 20 residues. The germline gives CDR1 LNHDA, CDR2 SQIVND (reference sequence). The CDR3 bases are TGTGCCAGTAGCCCGGGTCGTCTAAGGACAGGGAAGACTGGGGCCAACGTCCTGACTTTC. Its translation: CASSPGRLRTGKTGANVLTF.

Comments on this clonotype: This clone may be a read error of a much larger clone one base away. The J gene is TRBJ2-1, the V gene TRBV5-1; tentative D call: TRBD2 (5 bases). CDR3 size: 14 residues. The germline V gene has CDR1 SGHRS and CDR2 YFSETQ. The CDR3 loop reads CASSPGFDYYEQFF. CDR3 coding DNA: TGCGCCAGCAGCCCGGGATTCGACTACTATGAGCAGTTCTTC.

In its sample, this clonotype was seen many times. V and J are TRBV11-2 and TRBJ1-6; tentatively, D is TRBD1 (5 bases). V lost 1 base and J lost 12, with 13 bases in between. Germline V CDR1 and CDR2: SGHAT, FQNNGV. The CDR3 sequence is 14 residues long. The CDR3 loop reads CASSLGGHGEPLHF. The CDR3, as DNA: TGTGCCAGCAGCTTAGGCGGACACGGAGAACCCCTCCACTTT.

This clonotype showed up many times. The rearrangement joins TRBV5-1 to TRBJ2-1; D is possibly TRBD2 (6 bases). Germline V CDR1 and CDR2: SGHRS, YFSETQ. CDR3 size: 15 residues. Deletions cut 2 bases from V and 5 bases from J, with 14 bases between. The CDR3 spells CASSLGGPVHNEQFF. CDR3 sequence (DNA): TGCGCCAGCAGCTTAGGAGGGCCGGTCCACAATGAGCAGTTCTTC.

At least ten counts were recorded for this clonotype. The CDR3 DNA reads as TGTGCCATCAGTGAATCCCTAAACTATGGCTACACCTTC. Encoded protein: CAISESLNYGYTF. The chain is built from TRBV10-3 and TRBJ1-2; D call uncertain. The germline gives CDR1 ENHRY, CDR2 SYGVKD. The V end was cut by 3 bases, the J end by 2 bases, with 7 bases between. This CDR3 region has 13 residues.

The chain carries TRBV28 and TRBJ1-5; 7 bases are shared with TRBD1. In germline, CDR1 is MDHEN, CDR2 SYDVKM. Trimming cost V 6 bases and J 5 bases; bases outside gene matches: 7. This CDR3 spans 14 amino acids. The CDR3 bases are TGTGCCAGCAGCCAGAGACAGGGCTATCAGCCCCAGCATTTT. Protein product: CASSQRQGYQPQHF.

This clonotype was observed at least ten times. The chain carries TRBV29-1 and TRBJ2-3, with TRBD2 as a possible D gene (6 bases). With 8 bases removed from V and 4 bases from J, the gap between germline ends came to 13 bases. Germline lookup yields CDR1 SQVTM and CDR2 ANQGSEA. The CDR3 has 12 amino acids. CDR3 sequence (DNA): TGCAGCATGGGCCTAGCGCCAGATACGCAGTATTTT. Its translation: CSMGLAPDTQYF.

This clonotype has at least ten counts. The chain couples TRBV27 to TRBJ2-5, with D perhaps matching TRBD1 or TRBD2 (7 bases each). Trimming took off 8 bases at V and 5 bases at J, with 15 bases between the two ends. CDR1 MNHEY and CDR2 SMNVEV come from the germline V gene (reference sequence). The CDR3 length is 13 residues. The CDR3 spells CASRRGGTETQYF. In DNA form, the CDR3 reads TGTGCCAGCCGCAGGGGGGGGACGGAGACCCAGTACTTC.

This clonotype has at least ten counts. The chain combines TRBV29-1 with TRBJ2-1; 7 positions agree with TRBD2. In germline, CDR1 is SQVTM, CDR2 ANQGSEA. The CDR3 length is 13 residues. The V and J ends lost 1 base and 6 bases, in that order; junction bases with no gene match: 3. The DNA of the CDR3 is TGCAGCGTTGAAGCCTTAGCGGGCAATGAGCAGTTCTTC. It yields the protein CSVEALAGNEQFF.

DNA of the CDR3: TGTGCCAGCAGCAAGACAGGGAGCACCGGGGAGCTGTTTTTT. It is translated as CASSKTGSTGELFF. The V gene is TRBV11-1, the J gene TRBJ2-2; TRBD1 matches at 7 bases. This CDR3 is 14 amino acids long. V was pared by 5 bases and J by 4 bases, with 4 bases of the junction left unmatched. Germline loops: CDR1 SGHAT, CDR2 FQDESV (reference sequence).

This clonotype showed up just a few times. The CDR3 coding sequence is TGTGCCAGCTCACCGGTCGGACAGGGTAGCTATAATTCACCCCTCCACTTT. Residues: CASSPVGQGSYNSPLHF. The chain has TRBV18 and TRBJ1-6; 8 positions agree with TRBD1. The CDR3 is 17 residues long. J lost 3 bases, V lost 3 bases, and 7 bases had no gene match. CDR1 is KGHSH and CDR2 is LQKENI in the germline V gene.

This clonotype was counted many times. The genes are TRBV20-1 and TRBJ1-1; no clear D gene. There are 14 residues in the CDR3. V was cut by 7 bases and J by 2 bases, with 17 bases left in between. CDR1 DFQATT and CDR2 SNEGSKA come from the germline V gene (reference sequence). CDR3 coding DNA: TGCAGTGTAACCCCCGGCGTGCCTAACACTGAAGCTTTCTTT. It specifies CSVTPGVPNTEAFF.

With respect to this clonotype: A much larger clone lies a single base off, so this may be a read error. CDR3 in DNA: TGCAGCGTACAGCCACTGAACACTGAAGCTCTCTTT. Protein product: CSVQPLNTEALF. The gene calls are TRBV29-1 and TRBJ1-1; D remains unclear. Germline assignment: CDR1 SQVTM and CDR2 ANQGSEA. The CDR3 extends over 12 amino acids.

This clonotype was recorded many times. This chain links TRBV6-5 with TRBJ2-3; D gene ambiguous. This CDR3 has 13 amino acids. V was cut by 5 bases and J by 5 bases, with 11 bases left in between. In germline, CDR1 is MNHEY, CDR2 SVGAGI. The CDR3 DNA reads as TGTGCCAGCAGTCATCCTAGTGGAGATACGCAGTATTTT. Its translation is CASSHPSGDTQYF.

In its sample, this clonotype was seen many times. J is TRBJ2-1 and V is TRBV10-3; perhaps D is TRBD1 or TRBD2 (5 bases each). Germline V gene data show CDR1 as ENHRY and CDR2 as SYGVKD. The V and J ends lost 5 bases and 10 bases respectively, with 15 bases between them. The CDR3 contains 13 residues. The CDR3 spells CAISPLVGTEQFF. In DNA form, the CDR3 reads TGTGCCATCAGTCCCCTCGTAGGGACGGAGCAGTTCTTC.

This clonotype has a count of ten or more. This chain joins TRBV7-9 and TRBJ2-1; 7 bases match TRBD2. After removal of 6 bases from V and 5 bases from J, the junction contained 7 bases not matched to a gene. CDR1 is SEHNR, CDR2 FQNEAQ, per germline (reference sequence). CDR3 length: 14 amino acids. The CDR3 spells CASRKREGDNEQFF. The CDR3 DNA sequence: TGTGCCAGCAGGAAGCGGGAAGGGGACAATGAGCAGTTCTTC. The full variable domain, completed using reference TRBV7-9 and TRBJ2-1, is DTGVSQNPRHKITKRGQNVTFRCDPISEHNRLYWYRQTLGQGPEFLTYFQNEAQLEKSRLLSDRFSAERPKGSFSTLEIQRTEQGDSAMYLCASRKREGDNEQFFGPGTRLTVL.

J is TRBJ2-3 and V is TRBV2; 8 bases agree with TRBD2. Germline V gene lookup returns CDR1 SNHLY and CDR2 FYNNEI. Trimming at V came to 7 bases and at J to 1 base, leaving 1 base not matched to a gene. The CDR3 loop spans 13 amino acids. In DNA form, the CDR3 reads TGTGCCAGCAAGACTAGCGGCACAGATACGCAGTATTTT. Its protein is CASKTSGTDTQYF.